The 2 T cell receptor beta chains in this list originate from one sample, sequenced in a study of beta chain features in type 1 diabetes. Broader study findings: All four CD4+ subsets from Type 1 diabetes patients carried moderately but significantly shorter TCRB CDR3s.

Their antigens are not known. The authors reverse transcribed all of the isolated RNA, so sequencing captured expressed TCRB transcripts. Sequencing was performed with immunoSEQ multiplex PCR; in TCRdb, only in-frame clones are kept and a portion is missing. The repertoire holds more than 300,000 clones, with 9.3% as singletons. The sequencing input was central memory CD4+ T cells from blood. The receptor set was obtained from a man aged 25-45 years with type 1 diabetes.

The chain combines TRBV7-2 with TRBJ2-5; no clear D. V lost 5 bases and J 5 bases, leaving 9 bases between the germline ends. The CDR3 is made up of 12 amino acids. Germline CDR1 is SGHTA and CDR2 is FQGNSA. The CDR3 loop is CASSETRETQYF. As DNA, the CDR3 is TGTGCCAGCAGCGAGACCCGGGAGACCCAGTACTTC.

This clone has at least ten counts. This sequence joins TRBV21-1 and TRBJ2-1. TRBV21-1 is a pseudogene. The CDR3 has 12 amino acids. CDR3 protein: CASSAPLNEQFF. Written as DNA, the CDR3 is TGTGCCAGCAGCGCTCCCCTCAATGAGCAGTTCTTC.